Sequencing of this T cell receptor beta chain was carried out in a study of glioma-infiltrating T cells after dendritic cell vaccination. The study, taken as a whole, reports: The cohort had few patients with full blood and tumor sets. Estimated pretreatment TIL content predicted outcome after dendritic cell vaccination.

The primer mix had 60 V beta and 13 J beta primers. Only in-frame clones appear in the TCRdb table, and some are missing; sequencing was by immunoSEQ multiplex PCR. The sample lists about 38,000 clones; approximately 84% were seen once. CDR1 is MNHEY, CDR2 SMNVEV, per germline (reference sequence). This CDR3 has 14 residues. V lost 0 bases and J 4 bases, leaving 8 bases between the germline ends. About this clone: The antigen is undetermined. Other DNA sequences in this sample translate to the same CDR3.

The origin of this receptor is a human donor with glioblastoma. This chain joins TRBV27 and TRBJ2-3; D is unresolved. Sequencing used blood, obtained before dendritic cell vaccination. DNA of the CDR3: TGTGCCAGCAGTTTATCAAGAACAGCAGATACGCAGTATTTT. It specifies CASSLSRTADTQYF.